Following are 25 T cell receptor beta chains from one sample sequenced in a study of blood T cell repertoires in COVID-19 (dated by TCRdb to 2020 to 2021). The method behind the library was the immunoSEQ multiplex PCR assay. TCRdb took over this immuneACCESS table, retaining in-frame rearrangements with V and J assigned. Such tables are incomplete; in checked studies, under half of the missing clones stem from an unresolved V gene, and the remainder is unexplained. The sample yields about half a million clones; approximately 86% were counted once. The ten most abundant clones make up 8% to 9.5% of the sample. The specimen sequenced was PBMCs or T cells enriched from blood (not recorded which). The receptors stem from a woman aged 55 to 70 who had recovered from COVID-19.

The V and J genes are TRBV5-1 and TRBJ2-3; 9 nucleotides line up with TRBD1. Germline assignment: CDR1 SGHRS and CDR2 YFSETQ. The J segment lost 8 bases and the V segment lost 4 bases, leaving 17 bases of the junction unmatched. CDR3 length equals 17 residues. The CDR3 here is CASSRDPGTGSIGTQYF. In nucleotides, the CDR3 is TGCGCCAGCAGCCGGGACCCCGGGACAGGGAGTATTGGTACGCAGTATTTT.

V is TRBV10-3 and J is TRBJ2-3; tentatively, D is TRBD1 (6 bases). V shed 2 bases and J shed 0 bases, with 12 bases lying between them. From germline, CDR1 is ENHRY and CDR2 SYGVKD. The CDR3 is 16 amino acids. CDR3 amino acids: CAISERQQGSTDTQYF. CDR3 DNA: TGTGCCATCAGTGAGCGGCAGCAGGGGAGCACAGATACGCAGTATTTT.

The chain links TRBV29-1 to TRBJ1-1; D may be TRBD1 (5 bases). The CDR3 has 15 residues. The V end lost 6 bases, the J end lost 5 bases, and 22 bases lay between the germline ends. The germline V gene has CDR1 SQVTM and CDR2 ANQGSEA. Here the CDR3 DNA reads TGCAGCGTCGTGCCCGCCCGGACACCTGGGACTGAAGCTTTCTTT. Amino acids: CSVVPARTPGTEAFF.

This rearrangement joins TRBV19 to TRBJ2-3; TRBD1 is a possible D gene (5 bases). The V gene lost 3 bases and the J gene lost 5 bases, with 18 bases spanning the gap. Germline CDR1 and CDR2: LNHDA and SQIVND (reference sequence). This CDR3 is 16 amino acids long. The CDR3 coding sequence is TGTGCCAGTAGTATCAGACAGACCACGCTCCAAGATACGCAGTATTTT. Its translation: CASSIRQTTLQDTQYF.

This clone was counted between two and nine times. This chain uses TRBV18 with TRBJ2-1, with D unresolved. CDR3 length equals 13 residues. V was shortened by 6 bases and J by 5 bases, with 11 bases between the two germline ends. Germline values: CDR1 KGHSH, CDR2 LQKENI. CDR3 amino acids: CASSSGVDNEQFF. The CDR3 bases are TGTGCCAGCTCCTCAGGCGTAGACAATGAGCAGTTCTTC.

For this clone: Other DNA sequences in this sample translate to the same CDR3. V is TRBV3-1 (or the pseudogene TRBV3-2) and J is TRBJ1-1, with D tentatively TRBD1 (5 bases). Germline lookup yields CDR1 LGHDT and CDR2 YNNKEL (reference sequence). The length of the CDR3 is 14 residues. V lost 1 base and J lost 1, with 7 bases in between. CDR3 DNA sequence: TGTGCCAGCAGCCAAGCAGGGCGGAACACTGAAGCTTTCTTT. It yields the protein CASSQAGRNTEAFF.

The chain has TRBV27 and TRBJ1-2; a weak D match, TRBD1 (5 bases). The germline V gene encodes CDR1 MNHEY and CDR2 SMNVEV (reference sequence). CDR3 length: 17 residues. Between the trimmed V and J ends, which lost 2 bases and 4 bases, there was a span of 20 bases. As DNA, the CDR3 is TGTGCCAGCAGTTTAAAGTCGGCGGAGGGACGACTCTATGGCTACACCTTC. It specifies CASSLKSAEGRLYGYTF.

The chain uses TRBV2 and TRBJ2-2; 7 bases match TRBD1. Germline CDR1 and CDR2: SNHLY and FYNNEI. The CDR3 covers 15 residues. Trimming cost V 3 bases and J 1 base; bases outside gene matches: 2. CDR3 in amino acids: CASSERTGNTGELFF. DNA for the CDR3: TGTGCCAGCAGTGAGAGGACAGGGAACACCGGGGAGCTGTTTTTT.

The CDR3 nucleotides read TGTGCCAGCCCACCCCTATACGAGCAGTACGTC. The encoded protein is CASPPLYEQYV. This sequence joins TRBV21-1 and TRBJ2-7; the table's D call, TRBD2, was not checked against the DNA. TRBV21-1 is labeled a pseudogene. The CDR3 runs 11 residues.

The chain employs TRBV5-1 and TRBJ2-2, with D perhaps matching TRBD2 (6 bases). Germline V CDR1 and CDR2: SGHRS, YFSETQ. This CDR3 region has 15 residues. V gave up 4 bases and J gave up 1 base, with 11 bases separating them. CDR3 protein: CASSPMGGNTGELFF. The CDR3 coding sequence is TGCGCCAGCAGCCCAATGGGGGGGAACACCGGGGAGCTGTTTTTT.

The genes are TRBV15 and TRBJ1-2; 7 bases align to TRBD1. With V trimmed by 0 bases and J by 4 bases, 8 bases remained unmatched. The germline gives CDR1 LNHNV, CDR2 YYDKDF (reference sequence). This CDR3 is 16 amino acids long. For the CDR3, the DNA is TGTGCCACCAGCAGAGATTTGCAGGGGGTTGGCTATGGCTACACCTTC. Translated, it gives CATSRDLQGVGYGYTF.

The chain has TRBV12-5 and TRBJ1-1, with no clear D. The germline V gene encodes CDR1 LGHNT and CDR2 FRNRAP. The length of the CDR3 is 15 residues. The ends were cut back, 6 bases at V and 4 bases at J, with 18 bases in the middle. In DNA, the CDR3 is TGTGCTAGTGGCTTTTCTCCCGGGTCGGGCACTGAAGCTTTCTTT. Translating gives CASGFSPGSGTEAFF.

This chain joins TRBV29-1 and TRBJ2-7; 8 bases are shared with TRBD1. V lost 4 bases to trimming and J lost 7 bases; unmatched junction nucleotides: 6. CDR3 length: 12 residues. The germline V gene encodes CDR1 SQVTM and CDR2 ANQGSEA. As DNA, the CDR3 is TGCAGCGTTGGTCAGGGGGCGAAAGAGCAGTACTTC. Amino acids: CSVGQGAKEQYF.

In DNA, the CDR3 is TGTGCCACCAGCAGGACAGAGAACACTGAAGCTTTCTTT. Protein: CATSRTENTEAFF. The chain carries TRBV15 and TRBJ1-1, with a tentative D call TRBD1 (5 bases). CDR1 and CDR2 (germline): LNHNV, YYDKDF (reference sequence). This CDR3 is built from 13 residues. V lost 3 bases and J lost 1, with 6 bases in between.

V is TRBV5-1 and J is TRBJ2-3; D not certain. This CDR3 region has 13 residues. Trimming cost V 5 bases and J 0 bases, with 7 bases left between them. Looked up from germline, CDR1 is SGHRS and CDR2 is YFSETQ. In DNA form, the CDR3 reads TGCGCCAGCAGTGGCCCTAGCACAGATACGCAGTATTTT. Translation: CASSGPSTDTQYF.

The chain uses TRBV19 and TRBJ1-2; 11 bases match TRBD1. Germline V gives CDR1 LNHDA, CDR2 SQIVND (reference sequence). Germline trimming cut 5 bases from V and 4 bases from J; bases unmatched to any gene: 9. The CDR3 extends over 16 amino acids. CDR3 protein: CASSPMGGQGAYGYTF. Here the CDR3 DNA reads TGTGCCAGTAGTCCCATGGGAGGACAGGGGGCCTATGGCTACACCTTC.

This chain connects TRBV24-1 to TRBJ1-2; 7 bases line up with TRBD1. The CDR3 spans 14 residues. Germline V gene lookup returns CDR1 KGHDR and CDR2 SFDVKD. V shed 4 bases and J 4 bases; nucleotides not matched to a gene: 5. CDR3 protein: CATSEGQSPYGYTF. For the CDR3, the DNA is TGTGCCACCAGTGAGGGACAGTCCCCCTATGGCTACACCTTC.

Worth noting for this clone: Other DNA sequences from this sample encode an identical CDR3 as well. CDR3: CASSLVAGGVETQYF. Here the CDR3 DNA reads TGCGCCAGCAGCTTGGTGGCAGGGGGCGTGGAGACCCAGTACTTC. J is TRBJ2-5 and V is TRBV5-1, with 8 nucleotides matching TRBD1. After removal of 0 bases from V and 5 bases from J, the junction contained 6 bases not matched to a gene. CDR1 SGHRS and CDR2 YFSETQ come from the germline V gene. There are 15 residues in the CDR3.

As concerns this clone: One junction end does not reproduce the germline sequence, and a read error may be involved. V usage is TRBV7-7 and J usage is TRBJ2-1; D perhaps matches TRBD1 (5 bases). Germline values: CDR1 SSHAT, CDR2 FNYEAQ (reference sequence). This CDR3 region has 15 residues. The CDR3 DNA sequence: TGTGCTAGCAGCTTAGAGGCAGGGCGGTCGAATGAGCAGTTCTTC. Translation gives CASSLEAGRSNEQFF.

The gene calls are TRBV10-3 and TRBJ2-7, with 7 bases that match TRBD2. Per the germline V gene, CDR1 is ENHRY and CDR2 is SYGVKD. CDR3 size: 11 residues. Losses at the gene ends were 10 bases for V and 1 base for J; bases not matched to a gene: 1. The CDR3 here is CATGGSYEQYF. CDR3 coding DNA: TGTGCCACGGGGGGTTCCTACGAGCAGTACTTC.

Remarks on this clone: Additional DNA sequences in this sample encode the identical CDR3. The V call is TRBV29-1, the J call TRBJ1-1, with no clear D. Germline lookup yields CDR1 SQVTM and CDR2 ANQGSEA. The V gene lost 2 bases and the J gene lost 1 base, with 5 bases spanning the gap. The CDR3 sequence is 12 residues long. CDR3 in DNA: TGCAGCGTTGAAAGAGGGAACACTGAAGCTTTCTTT. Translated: CSVERGNTEAFF.

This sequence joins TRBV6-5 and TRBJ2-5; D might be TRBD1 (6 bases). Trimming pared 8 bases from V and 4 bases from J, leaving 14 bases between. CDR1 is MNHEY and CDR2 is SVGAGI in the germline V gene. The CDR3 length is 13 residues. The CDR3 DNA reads TGTGCCAGCTCTTCTTGGGGGCGAGAGACCCAGTACTTC. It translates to CASSSWGRETQYF.

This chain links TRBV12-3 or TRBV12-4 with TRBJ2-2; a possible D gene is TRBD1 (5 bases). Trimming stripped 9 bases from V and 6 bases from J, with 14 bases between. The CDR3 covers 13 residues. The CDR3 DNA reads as TGTGCCAGTCGGGTCGGACACCCCGGGGAGCTGTTTTTT. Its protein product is CASRVGHPGELFF.

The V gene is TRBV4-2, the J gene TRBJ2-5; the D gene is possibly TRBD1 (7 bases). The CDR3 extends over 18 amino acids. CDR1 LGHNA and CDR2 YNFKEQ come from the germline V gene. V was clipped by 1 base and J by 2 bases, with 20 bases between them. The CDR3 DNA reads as TGTGCCAGCAGCCAAGTCGGAGGGGGCGGAGTAATGCAAGAGACCCAGTACTTC. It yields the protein CASSQVGGGGVMQETQYF.

The CDR3 is CASSAASGSGTDTQYF. In nucleotides, the CDR3 is TGTGCCAGCAGTGCGGCTAGCGGGTCGGGCACAGATACGCAGTATTTT. The chain uses TRBV2 and TRBJ2-3; 8 nucleotides match TRBD2. The J segment lost 1 base and the V segment lost 4 bases, leaving 7 bases of the junction unmatched. Germline lookup yields CDR1 SNHLY and CDR2 FYNNEI. The length of the CDR3 is 16 residues.